This TCR beta chain was found in a study of blood T cell repertoires in COVID-19. The germline gives CDR1 LNHDA, CDR2 SQIVND (reference sequence). V gave up 8 bases and J gave up 0 bases; unmatched junction bases: 10. This CDR3 comprises 15 residues. Repertoires were generated with immunoSEQ multiplex PCR, while TCRdb's copy carries only in-frame clones and drops some. The sample yields under 400,000 clones, about 91% seen once. This chain connects TRBV19 to TRBJ2-7, with TRBD1 identical over 7 bases. Sample: peripheral blood. The sequence was collected from a woman in her 30s with COVID-19, enrolled during active disease. The CDR3 loop reads CASGQLGQSSYEQYF. The CDR3 DNA is TGTGCCAGTGGCCAGCTGGGACAGAGCTCCTACGAGCAGTACTTC.